The TCR beta chain described here comes from a study of cytomegalovirus exposure and HLA in healthy donors. Study-level background: Previous work identified roughly 120 million unique TCR beta sequences from roughly 170 million T cells. Study findings and constraints: Earlier analysis yielded a pattern in which most TCR beta V segments were productive about 90% or about 30% of the time. Later analysis revealed greater clonal expansion in HLA-associated TCR beta chains than in equally common others.

There are 14 residues in the CDR3. CDR1 is SGHRS, CDR2 YFSETQ, per germline. The germline V and J ends were trimmed by 4 bases and 6 bases, with 13 bases remaining between them. Primers: 60 Vbeta forward and 13 Jbeta reverse. As originally analysed: In a later analysis, some 80 million unique TCR beta chains included roughly 11 million shared by two or more donors. Method: immunoSEQ multiplex PCR; TCRdb's copy keeps in-frame clones and lacks some. From that table come the V and J calls and clone size; the DNA was used to work out D and trimming. The sample has some 120,000 clones, around 86% seen once; the top ten hold less than 2.5%. In regard to this clone: Its antigen is not known.

The sample comprised PBMCs. This clonotype originated in a woman aged 35 to 49 in good health and CMV-seronegative. The genes are TRBV5-1 and TRBJ2-2, with D perhaps matching TRBD1 (6 bases). CDR3 region: CASSLEQGAGELFF. The CDR3 region has the DNA TGCGCCAGCAGCCTAGAACAGGGCGCCGGGGAGCTGTTTTTT.